Below, 27 T cell receptor beta chains from the same sample are listed, as sequenced in a study of T cell responses to AZD1222 COVID-19 vaccine. The table came from immunoSEQ multiplex PCR; TCRdb's copy has only in-frame clones and leaves some out. This table holds tens of thousands of clones, 75% to 90% found once. This specimen was peripheral blood, taken 28 days after the second AZD1222 dose. The receptors stem from an adult who received the AZD1222 COVID-19 vaccine.

The chain uses TRBV29-1 and TRBJ1-1; no definite D call. Germline V gives CDR1 SQVTM, CDR2 ANQGSEA. The CDR3 spans 13 residues. The V gene lost 3 bases and the J gene lost 0 bases, with 8 bases spanning the gap. CDR3 in amino acids: CSVDRILNTEAFF. The CDR3 DNA follows: TGCAGCGTTGACAGGATACTGAACACTGAAGCTTTCTTT.

This clone was observed a handful of times. Other DNA sequences in this sample translate to the same CDR3. This chain's CDR3 is CASSIQGGNQPQHF. CDR3 bases: TGTGCCAGTAGTATACAGGGAGGCAATCAGCCCCAGCATTTT. The V gene is TRBV19, the J gene TRBJ1-5, with a possible D match to TRBD1 (5 bases). The V end lost 2 bases, the J end lost 2 bases, and 7 bases lay between the germline ends. This CDR3 is 14 amino acids long. Per the germline V gene, CDR1 is LNHDA and CDR2 is SQIVND (reference sequence).

The rearrangement links TRBV5-1 to TRBJ2-7, with D possibly TRBD1 on 6 matching bases. The V and J ends lost 0 bases and 2 bases respectively, with 18 bases between them. CDR3 size: 17 residues. From germline, CDR1 is SGHRS and CDR2 YFSETQ. CDR3 residues: CASSLAGLTGTPYEQYF. CDR3 coding DNA: TGCGCCAGCAGCTTGGCCGGACTTACAGGGACGCCCTACGAGCAGTACTTC.

This clone came up a few times. The chain links TRBV11-2 to TRBJ2-7, with 8 bases that match TRBD1. Losses at the gene ends were 5 bases for V and 2 bases for J; bases not matched to a gene: 5. The CDR3 extends over 14 amino acids. In germline, CDR1 is SGHAT, CDR2 FQNNGV. CDR3 coding DNA: TGTGCCAGCAGCGACGACAGGGGCACCTACGAGCAGTACTTC. Its translation is CASSDDRGTYEQYF.

This clone was seen only a few times. The chain combines TRBV28 with TRBJ2-5, with 8 positions matching TRBD1. The CDR3 spans 14 residues. CDR1 is MDHEN, CDR2 SYDVKM, per germline. Unmatched junction bases numbered 8, after V lost 4 bases and J lost 7 bases. The CDR3 loop reads CASSSPGQEVTQYF. DNA of the CDR3: TGTGCCAGCAGTTCCCCGGGACAGGAAGTGACCCAGTACTTC.

This chain uses TRBV14 with TRBJ1-1; D is uncertain. Looked up from germline, CDR1 is SGHDN and CDR2 is FVKESK. This CDR3 comprises 17 residues. Trimming left V 4 bases short and J 3 bases short, with 21 bases between. The chain's CDR3 is CASSPRRQGILYTEAFF. In DNA form, the CDR3 reads TGTGCCAGCAGCCCGAGACGCCAAGGGATCTTGTACACTGAAGCTTTCTTT. The full variable domain, rest sourced from reference TRBV14 and TRBJ1-1, is EAGVTQFPSHSVIEKGQTVTLRCDPISGHDNLYWYRRVMGKEIKFLLHFVKESKQDESGMPNNRFLAERTGGTYSTLKVQPAELEDSGVYFCASSPRRQGILYTEAFFGQGTRLTVV.

The genes are TRBV3-1 (or the pseudogene TRBV3-2) and TRBJ2-3; TRBD2 aligns across 13 bases. Germline assignment: CDR1 LGHDT and CDR2 YNNKEL (reference sequence). V shed 4 bases and J 0 bases; nucleotides not matched to a gene: 1. The CDR3 runs to 16 residues. In nucleotides, the CDR3 is TGTGCCAGCAGCCTACTAGCGGGGGGGAGCACAGATACGCAGTATTTT. Its translation is CASSLLAGGSTDTQYF.

V gene TRBV29-1 combines with J gene TRBJ2-1, with TRBD2 as a possible D gene (6 bases). Germline CDR1 reads SQVTM; CDR2 reads ANQGSEA. V lost 4 bases, J lost 1 base, and 14 bases lay in between. The CDR3 contains 15 residues. The CDR3 reads CSVAGRFGSYNEQFF. The CDR3 DNA is TGCAGCGTTGCAGGGAGGTTCGGGTCCTACAATGAGCAGTTCTTC.

This sequence joins TRBV19 and TRBJ1-2; D perhaps matches TRBD1 (6 bases). This CDR3 is 15 amino acids long. Germline CDR1 is LNHDA and CDR2 is SQIVND (reference sequence). V dropped 5 bases and J dropped 4 bases, with 17 bases sitting between them. Written as DNA, the CDR3 is TGTGCCAGTAGTCCCAAAAGGACAGCTCTCTATGGCTACACCTTC. Translation: CASSPKRTALYGYTF.

The J gene is TRBJ2-7, the V gene TRBV7-9; TRBD1 agrees at 7 bases. Losses at the gene ends were 1 base for V and 2 bases for J; bases not matched to a gene: 8. Germline CDR1 is SEHNR and CDR2 is FQNEAQ (reference sequence). The CDR3 is made up of 16 amino acids. CDR3 in DNA: TGTGCCAGCAGCTTAGTGGGACAGCGGAGAACCTACGAGCAGTACTTC. Translation: CASSLVGQRRTYEQYF.

In this sample, this clone turned up once. The V gene is TRBV29-1, the J gene TRBJ1-2, with 9 positions matching TRBD1. Germline V gene data show CDR1 as SQVTM and CDR2 as ANQGSEA. This CDR3 comprises 16 residues. The V and J ends lost 7 bases and 1 base, in that order; junction bases with no gene match: 13. The CDR3 reads CSGPYGTGPNNYGYTF. The CDR3 DNA reads TGCAGCGGCCCCTACGGGACAGGGCCAAATAACTATGGCTACACCTTC.

This chain links TRBV30 with TRBJ1-2; D possibly corresponds to TRBD1 (5 bases). The V and J ends lost 0 bases and 2 bases respectively, with 7 bases between them. Germline lookup yields CDR1 GTSNPN and CDR2 SVGIG (reference sequence). The CDR3 length is 13 residues. The CDR3 nucleotides read TGTGCCTGGAGTGTATCAGGGAACTATGGCTACACCTTC. Protein product: CAWSVSGNYGYTF.

The V gene is TRBV29-1, the J gene TRBJ2-7; perhaps TRBD2 as D (6 bases). Trimming cost V 6 bases and J 3 bases, with 15 bases left between them. CDR1 and CDR2 (germline): SQVTM, ANQGSEA. CDR3 length: 13 residues. The CDR3 bases are TGCAGCGTCGTGGTAGACGGGGGCTACGAGCAGTACTTC. Amino acids: CSVVVDGGYEQYF.

This clone occurred once. The rearrangement uses TRBV15 and TRBJ2-5; D might be TRBD2 (5 bases). Germline CDR1 LNHNV, CDR2 YYDKDF (reference sequence). V was pared by 5 bases and J by 5 bases, with 12 bases between. The CDR3 covers 13 residues. Here the CDR3 DNA reads TGTGCCACCAGCGCCACGGGGTGGGAGACCCAGTACTTC. It translates to CATSATGWETQYF.

The chain has TRBV29-1 and TRBJ1-2, with D perhaps matching TRBD1 (6 bases). The CDR3 extends over 14 amino acids. Germline V CDR1 and CDR2: SQVTM, ANQGSEA. V was pared by 4 bases and J by 4 bases, with 16 bases between. The CDR3 region has the DNA TGCAGCGTTGGAACAGGGTATAATCGCTATGGCTACACCTTC. Translating it yields CSVGTGYNRYGYTF.

This clone was seen more than once but under ten times. The chain carries TRBV19 and TRBJ2-1, with a possible D match to TRBD2 (6 bases). The CDR3 has 15 residues. The germline V gene has CDR1 LNHDA and CDR2 SQIVND (reference sequence). Trimming took off 3 bases at V and 3 bases at J, with 12 bases between the two ends. The CDR3 loop is CASSIGGVDYNEQFF. DNA for the CDR3: TGTGCCAGTAGTATCGGCGGGGTAGACTACAATGAGCAGTTCTTC. Full variable domain (rest looked up from reference TRBV19 and TRBJ2-1): DGGITQSPKYLFRKEGQNVTLSCEQNLNHDAMYWYRQDPGQGLRLIYYSQIVNDFQKGDIAEGYSVSREKKESFPLTVTSAQKNPTAFYLCASSIGGVDYNEQFFGPGTRLTVL.

The CDR3 region is CSASTLRGVYNEQFF. CDR3 nucleotides: TGCAGTGCTAGTACTTTGCGGGGGGTTTACAATGAGCAGTTCTTC. The chain has TRBV20-1 and TRBJ2-1; TRBD2 agrees at 8 bases. CDR3 length: 15 residues. Losses at the gene ends were 3 bases for V and 4 bases for J; bases not matched to a gene: 8. CDR1 and CDR2 (germline): DFQATT, SNEGSKA (reference sequence).

The chain uses TRBV7-2 and TRBJ2-1; 12 nucleotides match TRBD2. J lost 10 bases, V lost 5 bases, and 21 bases had no gene match. CDR1 is SGHTA, CDR2 FQGNSA, per germline. CDR3 length equals 19 residues. The CDR3 DNA reads TGTGCCAGCAGCCCCCGGGGAGCTAGCGGGGGGGCATTTCCGCGGGAGCAGTTCTTC. It specifies CASSPRGASGGAFPREQFF. Combining the CDR3 with reference TRBV7-2 and TRBJ2-1 gives the whole variable domain GAGVSQSPSNKVTEKGKDVELRCDPISGHTALYWYRQSLGQGLEFLIYFQGNSAPDKSGLPSDRFSAERTGGSVSTLTIQRTQQEDSAVYLCASSPRGASGGAFPREQFFGPGTRLTVL.

The V and J genes are TRBV29-1 and TRBJ2-2; tentatively, D is TRBD1 (6 bases). V shed 1 base and J shed 4 bases, with 13 bases lying between them. The length of the CDR3 is 15 residues. CDR1 and CDR2 from the germline V gene are SQVTM and ANQGSEA. The CDR3 here is CSVEGAGVGTGELFF. The CDR3, as DNA: TGCAGCGTTGAAGGGGCAGGGGTCGGCACCGGGGAGCTGTTTTTT.

The chain recombines TRBV2 with TRBJ2-7; TRBD1 matches 10 bases. The CDR3 has 16 residues. Germline assignment: CDR1 SNHLY and CDR2 FYNNEI. V was pared by 6 bases and J by 0 bases, with 8 bases of the junction left unmatched. The CDR3 loop is CASRRDRGTSSYEQYF. The CDR3 DNA sequence: TGTGCCAGCAGGAGGGACAGGGGTACAAGCTCCTACGAGCAGTACTTC.

This chain joins TRBV3-1 (or the pseudogene TRBV3-2) and TRBJ2-7; 9 positions agree with TRBD2. The CDR3 is 17 residues long. Germline loops: CDR1 LGHDT, CDR2 YNNKEL (reference sequence). V lost 0 bases to trimming and J lost 0 bases; unmatched junction nucleotides: 6. Written as DNA, the CDR3 is TGTGCCAGCAGCCAAGAGAGGCTAGCGGGGCCCTCCTACGAGCAGTACTTC. This sequence encodes CASSQERLAGPSYEQYF.

The chain couples TRBV4-1 to TRBJ2-1; no clear D gene. The germline CDR1 and CDR2 sequences are MGHRA and YSYEKL. Trimming cost V 0 bases and J 4 bases, with 10 bases left between them. The CDR3 is 15 amino acids. The CDR3 region is CASSQDGNWYNEQFF. CDR3 DNA sequence: TGCGCCAGCAGCCAAGACGGTAATTGGTACAATGAGCAGTTCTTC.

This clone was seen a handful of times. This chain connects TRBV6-5 to TRBJ1-2; the D is unclear. The CDR3 has 13 residues. CDR1 MNHEY and CDR2 SVGAGI come from the germline V gene. The germline V and J ends were trimmed by 5 bases and 0 bases, with 7 bases remaining between them. CDR3 sequence (DNA): TGTGCCAGCAGTATGCAGACTAACTATGGCTACACCTTC. Its translation: CASSMQTNYGYTF.

The chain links TRBV19 to TRBJ2-1; 13 bases map to TRBD2. J lost 8 bases, V lost 6 bases, and 7 bases had no gene match. The CDR3 has 15 residues. Germline CDR1 is LNHDA and CDR2 is SQIVND (reference sequence). The CDR3 sequence is CASRQLAGGRDEQFF. In DNA form, the CDR3 reads TGTGCCAGTAGGCAACTAGCGGGGGGGAGGGATGAGCAGTTCTTC.

This rearrangement joins TRBV10-1 to TRBJ2-1; 10 nucleotides align to TRBD1. Trimming cost V 5 bases and J 6 bases; bases outside gene matches: 7. The germline V gene has CDR1 WNHNN and CDR2 SYGVQD (reference sequence). CDR3 size: 15 residues. Here the CDR3 DNA reads TGCGCCAGCAGTATGACAGGGGGCGCGAGCAATGAGCAGTTCTTC. Translation gives CASSMTGGASNEQFF.

This clone showed up just a few times. The rearrangement links TRBV12-3 or TRBV12-4 to TRBJ1-2; TRBD1 matches 9 bases. J was trimmed by 5 bases and V by 8 bases; bases with no gene match: 6. This CDR3 region has 13 residues. Written as DNA, the CDR3 is TGTGCCAGCCGCACAGGGGGCGTTTATGGCTACACCTTC. Protein product: CASRTGGVYGYTF.

V is TRBV2 and J is TRBJ2-3; D not certain. The CDR3 loop spans 14 amino acids. Trimming shortened V by 5 bases and J by 1 base, and 10 bases separated the two germline ends. In germline, CDR1 is SNHLY, CDR2 FYNNEI. In DNA, the CDR3 is TGTGCCAGCAGTCTTCTTGGGGGCACAGATACGCAGTATTTT. Amino acid sequence: CASSLLGGTDTQYF.